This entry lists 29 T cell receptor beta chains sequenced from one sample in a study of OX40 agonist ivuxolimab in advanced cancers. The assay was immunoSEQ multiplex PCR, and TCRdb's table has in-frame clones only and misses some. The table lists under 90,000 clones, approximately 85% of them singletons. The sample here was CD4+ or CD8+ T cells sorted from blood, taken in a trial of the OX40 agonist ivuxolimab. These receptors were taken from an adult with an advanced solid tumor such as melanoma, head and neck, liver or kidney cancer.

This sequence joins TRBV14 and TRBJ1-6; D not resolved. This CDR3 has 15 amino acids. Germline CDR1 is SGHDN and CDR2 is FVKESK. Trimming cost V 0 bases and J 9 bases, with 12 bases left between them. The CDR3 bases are TGTGCCAGCAGCCAAGATTTGGGAGGAATTTCACCCCTCCACTTT. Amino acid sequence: CASSQDLGGISPLHF.

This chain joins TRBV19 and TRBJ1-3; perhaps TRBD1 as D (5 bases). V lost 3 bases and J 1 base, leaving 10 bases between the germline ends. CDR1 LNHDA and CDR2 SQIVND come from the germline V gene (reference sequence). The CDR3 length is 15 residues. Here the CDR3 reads CASSIDGGSGNTIYF. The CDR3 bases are TGTGCCAGTAGTATCGACGGGGGATCTGGAAACACCATATATTTT.

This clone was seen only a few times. This CDR3 reads CASSPRYRNNEQFF. The CDR3 nucleotides are TGTGCCAGCAGCCCGAGATACCGGAACAATGAGCAGTTCTTC. The chain has TRBV7-3 and TRBJ2-1; D not certain. V was clipped by 5 bases and J by 5 bases, with 13 bases between them. The CDR3 loop spans 14 amino acids. Germline CDR1 and CDR2: SGHTA and FQGTGA.

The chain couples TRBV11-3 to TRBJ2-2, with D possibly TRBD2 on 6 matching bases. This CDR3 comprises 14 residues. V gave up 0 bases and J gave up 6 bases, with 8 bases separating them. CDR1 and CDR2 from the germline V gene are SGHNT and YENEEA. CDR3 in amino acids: CASSLELASGELFF. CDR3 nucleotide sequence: TGTGCCAGCAGCTTAGAACTAGCCTCCGGGGAGCTGTTTTTT.

Here the CDR3 DNA reads TGTGCCGGAACAGGGATCTCTGGAAACACCATATATTTT. It specifies CAGTGISGNTIYF. The rearrangement links TRBV30 to TRBJ1-3; a possible D gene is TRBD1 (6 bases). Germline assignment: CDR1 GTSNPN and CDR2 SVGIG (reference sequence). Trimming stripped 8 bases from V and 0 bases from J, with 11 bases between. CDR3 length equals 13 residues.

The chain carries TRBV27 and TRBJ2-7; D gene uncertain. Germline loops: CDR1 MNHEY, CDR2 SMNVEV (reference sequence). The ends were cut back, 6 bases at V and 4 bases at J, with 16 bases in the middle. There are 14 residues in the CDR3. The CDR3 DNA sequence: TGTGCCAGCAGGCGAAGGGTCTGGGAATACGAGCAGTACGTC. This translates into CASRRRVWEYEQYV.

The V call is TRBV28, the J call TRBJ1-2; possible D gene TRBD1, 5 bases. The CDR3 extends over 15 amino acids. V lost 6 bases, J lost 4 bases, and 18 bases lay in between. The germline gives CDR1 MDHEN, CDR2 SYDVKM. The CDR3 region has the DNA TGTGCCAGCAGCCCTTCTGGTGAGGGGTCCTATGGCTACACCTTC. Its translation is CASSPSGEGSYGYTF.

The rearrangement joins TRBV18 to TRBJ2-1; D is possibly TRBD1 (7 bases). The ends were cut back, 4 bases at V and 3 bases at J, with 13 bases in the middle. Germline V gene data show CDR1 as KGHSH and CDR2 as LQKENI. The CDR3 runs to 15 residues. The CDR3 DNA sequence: TGTGCCAGCTCACTTCGGCAGGGGGGCTACAATGAGCAGTTCTTC. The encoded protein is CASSLRQGGYNEQFF.

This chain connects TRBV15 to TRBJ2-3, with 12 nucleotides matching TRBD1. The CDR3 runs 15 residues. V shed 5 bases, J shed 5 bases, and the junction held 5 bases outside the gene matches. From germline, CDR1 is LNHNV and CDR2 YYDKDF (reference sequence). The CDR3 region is CATSGTGGAGDTQYF. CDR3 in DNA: TGTGCCACCAGCGGGACAGGGGGCGCGGGAGATACGCAGTATTTT.

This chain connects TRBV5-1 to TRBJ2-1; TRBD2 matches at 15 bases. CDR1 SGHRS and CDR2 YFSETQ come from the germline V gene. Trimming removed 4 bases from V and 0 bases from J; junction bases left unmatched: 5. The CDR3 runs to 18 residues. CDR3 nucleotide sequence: TGCGCCAGCAGCCCGGGACTAGCGGGGGGTTTCTCCTACAATGAGCAGTTCTTC. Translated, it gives CASSPGLAGGFSYNEQFF.

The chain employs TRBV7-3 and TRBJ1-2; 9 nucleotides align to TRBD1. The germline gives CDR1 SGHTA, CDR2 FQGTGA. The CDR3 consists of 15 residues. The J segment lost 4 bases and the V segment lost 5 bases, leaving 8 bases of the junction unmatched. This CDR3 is CASSPQGARPYGYTF. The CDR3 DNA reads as TGTGCCAGCAGCCCACAGGGGGCGCGTCCCTATGGCTACACCTTC.

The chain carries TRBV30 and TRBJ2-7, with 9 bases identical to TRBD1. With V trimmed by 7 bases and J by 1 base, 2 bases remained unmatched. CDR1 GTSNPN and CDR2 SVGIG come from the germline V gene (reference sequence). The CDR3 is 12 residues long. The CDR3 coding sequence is TGTGCCTTCGGGACAGGGTCCTACGAGCAGTACTTC. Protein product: CAFGTGSYEQYF.

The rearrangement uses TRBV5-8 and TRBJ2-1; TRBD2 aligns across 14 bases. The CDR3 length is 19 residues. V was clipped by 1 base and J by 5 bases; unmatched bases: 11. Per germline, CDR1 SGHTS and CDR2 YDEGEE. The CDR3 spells CASSLFLGLAGVRDNEQFF. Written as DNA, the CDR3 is TGTGCCAGCAGCTTGTTTTTGGGACTAGCGGGAGTACGAGACAATGAGCAGTTCTTC.

As DNA, the CDR3 is TGCGCCAGCAGCATGACAGGACAAGAGACCCAGTACTTC. It is translated as CASSMTGQETQYF. The chain has TRBV5-1 and TRBJ2-5; the D gene is possibly TRBD1 (6 bases). Germline lookup yields CDR1 SGHRS and CDR2 YFSETQ. V lost 4 bases, J lost 2 bases, and 9 bases lay in between. The CDR3 length is 13 residues.

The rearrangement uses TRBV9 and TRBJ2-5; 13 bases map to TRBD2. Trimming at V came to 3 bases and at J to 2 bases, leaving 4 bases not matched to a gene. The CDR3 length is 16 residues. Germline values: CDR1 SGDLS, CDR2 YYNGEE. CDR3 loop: CASSAQTSGGQETQYF. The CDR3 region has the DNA TGTGCCAGCAGCGCCCAGACTAGCGGGGGGCAAGAGACCCAGTACTTC.

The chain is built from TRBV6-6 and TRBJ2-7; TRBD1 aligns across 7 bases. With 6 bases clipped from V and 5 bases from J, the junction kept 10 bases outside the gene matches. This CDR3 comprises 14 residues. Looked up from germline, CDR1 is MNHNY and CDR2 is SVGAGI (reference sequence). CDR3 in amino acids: CASRATGLGNEQYF. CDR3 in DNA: TGTGCCAGCAGAGCGACAGGGCTGGGAAACGAGCAGTACTTC.

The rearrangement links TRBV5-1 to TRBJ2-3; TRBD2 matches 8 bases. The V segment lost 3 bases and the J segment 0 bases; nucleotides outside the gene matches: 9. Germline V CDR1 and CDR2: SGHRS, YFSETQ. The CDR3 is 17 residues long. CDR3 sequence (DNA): TGCGCCAGCAGCTCCGGGACTAGACCCGCGAGCACAGATACGCAGTATTTT. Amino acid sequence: CASSSGTRPASTDTQYF.

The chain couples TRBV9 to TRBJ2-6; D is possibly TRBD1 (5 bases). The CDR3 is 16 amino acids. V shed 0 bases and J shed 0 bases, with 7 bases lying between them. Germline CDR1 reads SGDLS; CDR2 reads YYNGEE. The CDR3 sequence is CASSVGGRSGANVLTF. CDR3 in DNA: TGTGCCAGCAGCGTAGGGGGCCGCTCTGGGGCCAACGTCCTGACTTTC.

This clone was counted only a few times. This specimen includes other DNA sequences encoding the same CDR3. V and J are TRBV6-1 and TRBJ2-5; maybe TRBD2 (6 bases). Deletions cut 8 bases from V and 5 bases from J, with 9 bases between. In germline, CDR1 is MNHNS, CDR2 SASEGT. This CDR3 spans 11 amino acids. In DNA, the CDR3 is TGTGCCAGCGGGACTGGTGAGACCCAGTACTTC. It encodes CASGTGETQYF.

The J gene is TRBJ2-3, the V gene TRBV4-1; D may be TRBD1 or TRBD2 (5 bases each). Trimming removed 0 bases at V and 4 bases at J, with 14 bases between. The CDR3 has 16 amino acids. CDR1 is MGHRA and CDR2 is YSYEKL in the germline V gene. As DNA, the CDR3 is TGCGCCAGCAGCCAAGATGAAAGGGTGGGGGCAGATACGCAGTATTTT. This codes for CASSQDERVGADTQYF.

In DNA form, the CDR3 reads TGTGCCAGCAGCTTAGACACAGAGGCCCTCTACGAGCAGTACTTC. It yields the protein CASSLDTEALYEQYF. The chain employs TRBV7-2 and TRBJ2-7; D gene ambiguous. The CDR3 spans 15 residues. The germline CDR1 and CDR2 sequences are SGHTA and FQGNSA. V was pared by 1 base and J by 3 bases, with 13 bases between.

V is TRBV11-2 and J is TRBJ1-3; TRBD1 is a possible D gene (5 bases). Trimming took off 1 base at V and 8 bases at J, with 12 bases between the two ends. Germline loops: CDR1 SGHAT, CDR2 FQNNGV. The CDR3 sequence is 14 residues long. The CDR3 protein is CASSLGRAGYTIYF. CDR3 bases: TGTGCCAGCAGCTTAGGCAGGGCCGGATACACCATATATTTT.

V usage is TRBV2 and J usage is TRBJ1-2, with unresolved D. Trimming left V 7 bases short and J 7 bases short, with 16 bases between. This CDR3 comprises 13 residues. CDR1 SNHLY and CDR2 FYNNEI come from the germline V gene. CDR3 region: CASNQRPFSGYTF. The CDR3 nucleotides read TGTGCCAGCAACCAGCGACCCTTTTCTGGCTACACCTTC.

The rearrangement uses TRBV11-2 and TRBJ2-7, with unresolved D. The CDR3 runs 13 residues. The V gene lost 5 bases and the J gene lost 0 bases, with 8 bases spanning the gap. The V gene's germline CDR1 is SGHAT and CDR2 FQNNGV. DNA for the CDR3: TGTGCCAGCAGCACCTTGAGCTCCTACGAGCAGTACGTC. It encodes CASSTLSSYEQYV.

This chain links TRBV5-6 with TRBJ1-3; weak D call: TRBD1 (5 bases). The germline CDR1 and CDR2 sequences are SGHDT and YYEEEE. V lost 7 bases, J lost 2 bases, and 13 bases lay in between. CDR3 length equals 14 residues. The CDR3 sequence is CASYVRGTGNTIYF. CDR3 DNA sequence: TGTGCCAGCTACGTGCGGGGGACTGGAAACACCATATATTTT.

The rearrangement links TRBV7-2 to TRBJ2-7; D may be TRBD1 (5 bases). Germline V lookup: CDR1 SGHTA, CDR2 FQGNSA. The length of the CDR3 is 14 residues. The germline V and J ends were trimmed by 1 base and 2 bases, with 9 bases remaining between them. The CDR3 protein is CASSLESGTYEQYV. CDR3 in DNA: TGTGCCAGCAGCTTAGAGTCAGGGACCTACGAGCAGTACGTC.

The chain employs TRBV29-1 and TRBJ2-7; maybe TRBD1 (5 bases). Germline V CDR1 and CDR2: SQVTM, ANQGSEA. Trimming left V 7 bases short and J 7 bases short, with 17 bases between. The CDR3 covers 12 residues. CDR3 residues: CSAKDGQQEQYF. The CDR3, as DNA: TGCAGCGCTAAGGACGGACAACAGGAGCAGTACTTC.

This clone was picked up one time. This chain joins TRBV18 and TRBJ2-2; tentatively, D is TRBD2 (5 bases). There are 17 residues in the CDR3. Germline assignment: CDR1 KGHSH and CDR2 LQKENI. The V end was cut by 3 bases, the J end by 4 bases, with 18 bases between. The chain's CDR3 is CASSPRLTGIGTGELFF. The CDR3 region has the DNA TGTGCCAGCTCACCCCGTTTGACGGGAATAGGCACCGGGGAGCTGTTTTTT.

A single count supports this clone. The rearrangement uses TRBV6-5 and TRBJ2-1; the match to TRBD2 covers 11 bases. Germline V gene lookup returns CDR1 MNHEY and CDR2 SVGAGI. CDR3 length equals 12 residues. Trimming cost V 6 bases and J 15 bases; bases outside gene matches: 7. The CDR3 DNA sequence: TGTGCCAGCAGACACGGGACTAGCGGTCCGTTCTTC. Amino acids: CASRHGTSGPFF.